This T cell receptor (beta chain) came from a study of T cell responses to AZD1222 COVID-19 vaccine. Study observations and caveats: In all cases, repertoires were sampled only after the peak T cell response. Nearly half of spike-specific TCRs reportedly target unmutated variant regions. Clonal diversity was possibly underestimated, and white British individuals and females predominated among donors. Only a handful of people who got AZD1222 tested seropositive at baseline.

Trimming took off 9 bases at V and 2 bases at J, with 11 bases between the two ends. The CDR3 totals 13 residues. CDR1 is MNHEY and CDR2 is SVGAGI in the germline V gene. Clones were sequenced by immunoSEQ multiplex PCR, and TCRdb holds only the in-frame ones, with some missing. The sample includes approximately 120,000 clones, around 90% seen only once; the top ten take around 6.1%. As for this clone: What it binds is unknown.

The genes are TRBV6-5 and TRBJ2-1; tentatively, D is TRBD1 or TRBD2 (5 bases each). This TCR was recovered from an adult in good health. The sample here was peripheral blood, taken on day 0 of AZD1222 vaccination. This CDR3 reads CASGGTTYNEQFF. For the CDR3, the DNA is TGTGCCAGTGGGGGTACAACCTACAATGAGCAGTTCTTC.